Sequencing of this T cell receptor beta chain was carried out in a study of blood T cell repertoires in COVID-19. Using immunoSEQ multiplex PCR, the repertoire was profiled, and TCRdb retains in-frame clones only, with some absent. The sample records 150,000 to 170,000 clones, around 85% being singletons. CDR3 length: 11 amino acids. Trimming shortened V by 3 bases and J by 3 bases, and 2 bases separated the two germline ends. Looked up from germline, CDR1 is KGHDR and CDR2 is SFDVKD. Sample: peripheral blood. This sequence joins TRBV24-1 and TRBJ2-7; the D is unclear. This receptor was identified in a man aged 60 to 69 with COVID-19, enrolled during active disease. CDR3 nucleotide sequence: TGTGCCACCAGTGATCTCTACGAGCAGTACTTC. Protein product: CATSDLYEQYF.